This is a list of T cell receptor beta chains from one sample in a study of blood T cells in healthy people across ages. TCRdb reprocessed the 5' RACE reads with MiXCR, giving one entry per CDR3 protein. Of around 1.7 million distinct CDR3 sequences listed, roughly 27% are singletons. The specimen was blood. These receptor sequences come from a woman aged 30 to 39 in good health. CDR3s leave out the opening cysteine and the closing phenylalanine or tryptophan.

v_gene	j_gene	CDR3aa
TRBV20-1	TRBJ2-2	SARGLAGAPGGELF
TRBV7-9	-	ASSATHGLPHEQY
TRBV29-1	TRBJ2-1	SVETPNLSDEQF
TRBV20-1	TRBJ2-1	SASTARGPYNEQF
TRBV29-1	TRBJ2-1	SVNPPGTSGSNEQF
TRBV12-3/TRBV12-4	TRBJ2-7	ASSLGGVGYEQY
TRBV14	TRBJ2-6	ASSHLAGIRSGANVLT
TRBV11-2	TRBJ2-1	ASSLDGVNEQF
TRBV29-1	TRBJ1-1	SVEGGTTEAF
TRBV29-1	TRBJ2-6	SVPNTGANVLT
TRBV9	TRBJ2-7	ASSSQRGGGAYEQY
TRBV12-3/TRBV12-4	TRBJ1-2	ASRSDTGQTPLYGYT
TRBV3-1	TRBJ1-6	ASSRERGSPLH
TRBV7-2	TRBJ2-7	ASSRTSVPGVYEQY
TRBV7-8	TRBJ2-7	ASSVSRASSYEQY
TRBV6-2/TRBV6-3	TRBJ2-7	ASSYWRDRGNSYEQY
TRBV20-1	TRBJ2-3	SARVPLASGPGSDTQY
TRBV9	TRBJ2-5	ASSDTSREETQY
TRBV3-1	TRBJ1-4	ASSQDLMGYGATNEKLF
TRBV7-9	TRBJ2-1	ASRLAVEQF
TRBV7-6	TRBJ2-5	ASSFGWVEETQY
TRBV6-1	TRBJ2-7	ASSEETGFYEQY
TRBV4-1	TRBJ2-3	ASSQDRLAGAKATDTQY
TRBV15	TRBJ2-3	ATSRDSAGEHTDTQY
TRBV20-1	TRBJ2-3	SAKRPTDTQY
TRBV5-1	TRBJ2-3	ASSSLTSGAADTQY
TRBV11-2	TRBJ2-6	ASSLDQSLVGSGANVLT
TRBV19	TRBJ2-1	ASISPVPYNEQF
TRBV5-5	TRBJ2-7	ASSLSRESYEQY
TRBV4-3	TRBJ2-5	ASSQGSGLAGGGTQY
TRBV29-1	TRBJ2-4	SVVMGLAKNIQY
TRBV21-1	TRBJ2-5	ASSRLGQGKY
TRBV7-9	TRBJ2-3	ASSLPIRGGHTDTQY
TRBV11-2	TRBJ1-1	ASSLVRGQGKTEAF
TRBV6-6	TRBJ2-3	ASGYSERGTSTDTQY
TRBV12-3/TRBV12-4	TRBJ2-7	ARQTKAYEQY
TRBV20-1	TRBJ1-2	SASMGSNYGYT
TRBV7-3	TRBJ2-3	ASSYGLAGSDTQY
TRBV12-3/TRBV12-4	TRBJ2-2	ASSPDRRTGELF
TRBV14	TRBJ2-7	ASSHPGRGKTPYEQY
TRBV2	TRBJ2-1	ASSEVRGNNEQF
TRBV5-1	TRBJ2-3	ASSGAGGPVDTQY
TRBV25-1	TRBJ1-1	ASSAGPGTEAF
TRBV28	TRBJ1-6	ASSSAGRQHHSPLH
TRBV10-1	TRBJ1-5	ASSDTGVDQPQH
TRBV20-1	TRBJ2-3	STNPGDRVADTQY
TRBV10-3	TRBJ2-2	AISVQDRSELF
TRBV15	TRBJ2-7	ATSREGNYEQY
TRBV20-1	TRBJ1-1	SARVPGRSTEAF
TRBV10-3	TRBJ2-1	ATKLAGGNDTKYEQF